The rows below give T cell receptor beta chains drawn from one sample of a study of radiation and T cells in renal cell carcinoma. Data came from immunoSEQ multiplex PCR; TCRdb stores just in-frame clones and leaves some out. The sample consists of tens of thousands of clones, around 72% of them appearing once. This material consisted of blood, taken from a patient whose treatment included radiotherapy and nephrectomy. Receptors were obtained from a man between 60 and 75 years old with renal cell carcinoma. Both conserved end residues are part of each CDR3.

>TRBV6-1|TRBJ2-3
CASSALAGSLTDTQYF
>TRBV5-1|TRBJ2-7
CASSWTRTSGVYEQYF
>TRBV10-3|TRBJ1-1
CAISSDRGNTEAFF
>TRBV27|TRBJ2-1
CASSLKRLGNNEQFF
>TRBV6-1|TRBJ2-1
CASRLTGTGYNEQFF
>TRBV18|TRBJ1-4
CASSRDSGEKLFF
>TRBV4-2|TRBJ2-1
CASSQDKGNNEQFF
>TRBV10-2|TRBJ2-5
CASSESPSGKETQYF
>TRBV6-6|TRBJ2-2
CASNMDSTDTGELFF
>TRBV5-1|TRBJ2-3
CASSFNRESTDTQYF
>TRBV10-2|TRBJ2-5
CASSEKRVGETQYF
>TRBV9|TRBJ1-1
CASSPRMETGTEAFF
>TRBV6-4|TRBJ2-1
CASSSSGGHKGHEQFF
>TRBV5-1|TRBJ2-1
CASSLTATSADEQFF
>TRBV5-1|TRBJ1-2
CASSLGPAVNGNYGYTF
>TRBV29-1|TRBJ1-1
CSVQGSMNTEAFF
>TRBV5-1|TRBJ2-2
CASSWMTISGGAGELFF
>TRBV19|TRBJ1-1
CASSTGGLRAFF
>TRBV9|TRBJ2-5
CASSAGWTSPETQYF
>TRBV5-1|TRBJ2-2
CASSPDTGWNTGELFF
>TRBV19|TRBJ2-5
CASGQNEETQYF
>TRBV10-2|TRBJ1-2
CASSVSGGSYNYGYTF
>TRBV19|TRBJ1-5
CASGPHLGQPQHF
>TRBV11-3|TRBJ2-7
CASSRGQGYEQYF
>TRBV19|TRBJ1-1
CASSSAGRTEAFF
>TRBV19|TRBJ2-7
CASRDTYEQYF
>TRBV5-6|TRBJ2-1
CASSRPALLAEIDNEQFF
>TRBV7-2|TRBJ2-1
CASSLAGTSGINEQFF
>TRBV11-2|TRBJ1-2
CASSSLRRTGHYGYTF
>TRBV9|TRBJ1-2
CASSVEVGRGRGYTF
>TRBV28|TRBJ2-7
CASSPDGSGVYEQYF
>TRBV29-1|TRBJ1-4
CSVDAPGHQYNEKLFF
>TRBV6-1|TRBJ2-6
CASRTGVGANVLTF
>TRBV5-1|TRBJ1-2
CASSLSGSNNYGYTF
>TRBV13|TRBJ1-2
CASSILTDYGYTF
>TRBV6-5|TRBJ1-2
CASSYWTASGYGYTF
>TRBV7-2|TRBJ1-4
CASSLRVGKNEKLFF
>TRBV2|TRBJ1-2
CASSPAVYGYTF
>TRBV19|TRBJ2-6
CASSIAGASGANVLTF
>TRBV13|TRBJ2-5
CASSPRSGRMGETQYF
>TRBV19|TRBJ1-1
CASSIAGEGTEAFF
>TRBV29-1|TRBJ2-5
CSVEVSGAQETQYF
>TRBV7-2|TRBJ1-1
CASSLEWANTEAFF
>TRBV11-2|TRBJ2-1
CASSLSYNEQFF
>TRBV7-2|TRBJ1-1
CASSLGTGNTEAFF
>TRBV7-9|TRBJ1-3
CASSARGQGNTIYF
>TRBV4-3|TRBJ1-5
CASSQDSTQNQPQHF
>TRBV19|TRBJ1-5
CASSTGGQPQHF
>TRBV11-3|TRBJ2-3
CASSFRGDTQYF
>TRBV29-1|TRBJ1-2
CSVAQNYGYTF
>TRBV29-1|TRBJ1-1
CSVGMGRDTEAFF